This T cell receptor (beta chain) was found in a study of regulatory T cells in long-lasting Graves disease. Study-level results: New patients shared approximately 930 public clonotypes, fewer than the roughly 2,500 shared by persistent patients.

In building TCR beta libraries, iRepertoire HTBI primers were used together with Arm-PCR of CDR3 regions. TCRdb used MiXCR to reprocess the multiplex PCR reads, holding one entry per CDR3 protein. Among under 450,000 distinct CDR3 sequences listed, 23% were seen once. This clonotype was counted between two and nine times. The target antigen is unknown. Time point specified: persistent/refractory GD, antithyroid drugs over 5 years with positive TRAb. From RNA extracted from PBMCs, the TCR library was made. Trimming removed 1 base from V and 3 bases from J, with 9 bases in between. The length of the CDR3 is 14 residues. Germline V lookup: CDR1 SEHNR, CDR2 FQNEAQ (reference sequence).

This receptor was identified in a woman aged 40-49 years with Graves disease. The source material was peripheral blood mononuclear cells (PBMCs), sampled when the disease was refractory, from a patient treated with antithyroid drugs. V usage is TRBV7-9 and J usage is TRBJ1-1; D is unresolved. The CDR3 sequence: CASSLGAQYTEAFF. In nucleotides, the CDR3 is TGTGCCAGCAGCTTAGGCGCACAGTACACTGAAGCTTTCTTT.